This T cell receptor beta chain comes out of a study of blood T cell repertoires in COVID-19. Overall study context: Acute and convalescent COVID-19 specimens originated in the United States, Italy and Spain. From T cells, B-cell-depleted T cells, or PBMCs came the material, which was cDNA or gDNA.

Only in-frame clones appear in the TCRdb table, and some are missing; sequencing was by immunoSEQ multiplex PCR. Here the sample spans 120,000 to 150,000 clones, more than 80% being singletons. The CDR3 extends over 14 amino acids. Per the germline V gene, CDR1 is SNHLY and CDR2 is FYNNEI. J gave up 3 bases and V 7 bases, and 9 bases lay outside the gene matches. The sequencing sample was made of peripheral blood. The receptor's source is a human donor in a cohort sampled during active COVID-19. This chain uses TRBV2 with TRBJ2-7, with 7 bases fitting TRBD2. The DNA for the CDR3 is TGTGCCAGCACCCTGGGGGGGGGACGCTACGAGCAGTACTTC. It codes for CASTLGGGRYEQYF.